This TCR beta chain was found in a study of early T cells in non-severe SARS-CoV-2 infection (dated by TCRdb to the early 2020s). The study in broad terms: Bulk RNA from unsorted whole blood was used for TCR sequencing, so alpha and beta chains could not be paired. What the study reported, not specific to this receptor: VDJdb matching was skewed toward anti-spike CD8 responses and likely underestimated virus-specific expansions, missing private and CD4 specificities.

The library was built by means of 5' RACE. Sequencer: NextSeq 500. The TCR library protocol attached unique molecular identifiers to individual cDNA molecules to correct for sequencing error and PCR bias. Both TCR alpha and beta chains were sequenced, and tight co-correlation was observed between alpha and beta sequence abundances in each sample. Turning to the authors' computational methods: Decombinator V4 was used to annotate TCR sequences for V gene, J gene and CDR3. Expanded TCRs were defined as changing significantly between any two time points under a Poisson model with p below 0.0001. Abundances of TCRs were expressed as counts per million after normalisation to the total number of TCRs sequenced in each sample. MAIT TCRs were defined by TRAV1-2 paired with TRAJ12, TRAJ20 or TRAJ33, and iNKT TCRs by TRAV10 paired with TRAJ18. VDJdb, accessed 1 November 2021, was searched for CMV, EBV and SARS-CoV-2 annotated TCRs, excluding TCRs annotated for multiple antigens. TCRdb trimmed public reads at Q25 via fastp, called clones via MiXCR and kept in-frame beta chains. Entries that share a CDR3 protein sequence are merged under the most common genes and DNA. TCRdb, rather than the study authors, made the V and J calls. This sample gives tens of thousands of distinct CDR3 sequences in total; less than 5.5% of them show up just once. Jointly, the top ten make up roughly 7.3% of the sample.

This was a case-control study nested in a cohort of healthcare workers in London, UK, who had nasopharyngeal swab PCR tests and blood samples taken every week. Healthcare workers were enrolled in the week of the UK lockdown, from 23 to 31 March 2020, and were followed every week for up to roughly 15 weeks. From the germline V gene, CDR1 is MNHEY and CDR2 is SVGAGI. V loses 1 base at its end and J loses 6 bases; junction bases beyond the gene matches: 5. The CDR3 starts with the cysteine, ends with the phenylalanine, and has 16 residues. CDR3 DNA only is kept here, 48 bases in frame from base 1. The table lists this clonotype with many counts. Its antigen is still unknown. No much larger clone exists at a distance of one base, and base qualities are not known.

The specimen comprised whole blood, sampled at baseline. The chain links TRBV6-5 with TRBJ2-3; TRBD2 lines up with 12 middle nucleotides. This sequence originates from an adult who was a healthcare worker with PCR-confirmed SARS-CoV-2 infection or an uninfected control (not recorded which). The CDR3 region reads CASSYFTSGRMDTQYF. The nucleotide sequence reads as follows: TGTGCCAGCAGTTACTTCACTAGCGGGAGGATGGATACGCAGTATTTT.